This T cell receptor beta chain was captured in a study of CD4+ T cells in melanoma. General study results and limits: CD8+ T cell, macrophage and B cell function reportedly correlated with neoantigen-specific CD4+ T cells. Neoantigen-specific CD4+ T cells in melanoma reportedly had diverse differentiation states.

TCRdb keeps only in-frame clones here, not all; method: immunoSEQ multiplex PCR. This table holds approximately 15,000 clones, about three fifths found once. As regards this clone: Its specificity is unknown.

This clonotype originated in a human donor with melanoma. Material for sequencing was cells from a culture (not recorded whether cultured in vitro).

DNA for the CDR3: TGTGCCAGCAGCGGGAGCGGGGATAGCACAGATACGCAGTATTTT. Encoded protein: CASSGSGDSTDTQYF. The chain carries TRBV9 and TRBJ2-3, with 7 nucleotides matching TRBD2. The germline V gene has CDR1 SGDLS and CDR2 YYNGEE. Trimming at V came to 3 bases and at J to 0 bases, leaving 4 bases not matched to a gene. This CDR3 comprises 15 residues.